The entry that follows covers one T cell receptor (beta chain) sequence. Germline V gene data show CDR1 as SGHRS and CDR2 as YFSETQ. The CDR3 is 14 amino acids. Trimming cost V 2 bases and J 7 bases; bases outside gene matches: 6. These data belong to a study of blood T cell repertoires in COVID-19. Study information: The samples span acute and convalescent COVID-19 from the United States, Italy and Spain. In each case, the material was cDNA or gDNA derived from T cells, B-cell-depleted T cells, or PBMCs.

Researchers sorted participants into cohorts using their self-reported clinical history. Two negative PCRs, clearance, or symptom resolution had been documented for recovered Cohort 3 donors. Only in-frame clones appear in the TCRdb table, and some are missing; sequencing was by immunoSEQ multiplex PCR. The data contain about 480,000 clones, 88% of them singletons. The sample taken for sequencing was PBMCs or T cells enriched from blood (not recorded which). The chain links TRBV5-1 to TRBJ1-2; TRBD1 matches at 9 bases. This TCR derives from a woman aged 40-49 years who had recovered from COVID-19. CDR3 sequence (DNA): TGCGCCAGCAGCTTACAGGGGGCGGAAAGTGGCTACACCTTC. This gives the protein CASSLQGAESGYTF.